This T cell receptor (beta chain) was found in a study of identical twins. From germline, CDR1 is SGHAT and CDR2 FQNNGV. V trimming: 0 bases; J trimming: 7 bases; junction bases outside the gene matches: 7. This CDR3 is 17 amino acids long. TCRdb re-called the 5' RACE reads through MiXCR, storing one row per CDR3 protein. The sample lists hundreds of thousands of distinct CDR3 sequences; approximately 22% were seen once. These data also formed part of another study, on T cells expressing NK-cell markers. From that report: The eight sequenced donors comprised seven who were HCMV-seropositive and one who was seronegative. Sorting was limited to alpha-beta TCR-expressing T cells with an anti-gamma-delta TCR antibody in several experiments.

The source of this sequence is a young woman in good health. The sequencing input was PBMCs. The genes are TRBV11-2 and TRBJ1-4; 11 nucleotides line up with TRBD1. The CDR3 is CASSLDELGQGGEKLFF. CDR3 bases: TGTGCCAGCAGCTTAGATGAGCTGGGACAGGGGGGTGAAAAACTGTTTTTT.